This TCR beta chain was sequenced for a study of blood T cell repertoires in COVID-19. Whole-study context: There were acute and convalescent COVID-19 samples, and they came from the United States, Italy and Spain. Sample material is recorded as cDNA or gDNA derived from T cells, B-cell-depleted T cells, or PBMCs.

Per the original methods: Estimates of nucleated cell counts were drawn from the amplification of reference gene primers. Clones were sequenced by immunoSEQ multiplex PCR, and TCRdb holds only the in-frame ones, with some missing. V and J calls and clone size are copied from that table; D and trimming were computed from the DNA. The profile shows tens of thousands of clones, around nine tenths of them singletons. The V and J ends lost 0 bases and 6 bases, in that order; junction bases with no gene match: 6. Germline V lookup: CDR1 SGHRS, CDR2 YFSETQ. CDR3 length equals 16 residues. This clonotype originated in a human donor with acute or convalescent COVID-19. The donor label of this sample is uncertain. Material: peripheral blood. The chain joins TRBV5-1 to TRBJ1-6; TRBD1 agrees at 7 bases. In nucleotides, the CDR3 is TGCGCCAGCAGCTTGGAAAGGGGGCGCGGTAATTCACCCCTCCACTTT. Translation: CASSLERGRGNSPLHF.